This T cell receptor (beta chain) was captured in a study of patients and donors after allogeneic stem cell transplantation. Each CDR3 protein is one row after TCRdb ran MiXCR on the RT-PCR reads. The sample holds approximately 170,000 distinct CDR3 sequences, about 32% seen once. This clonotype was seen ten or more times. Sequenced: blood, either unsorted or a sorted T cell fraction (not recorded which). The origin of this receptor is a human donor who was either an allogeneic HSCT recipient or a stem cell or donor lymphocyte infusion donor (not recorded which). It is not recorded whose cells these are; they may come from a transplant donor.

CDR3 amino acids: CASSWGVNQPQHF. The CDR3 bases are TGTGCCAGCAGTTGGGGGGTCAATCAGCCCCAGCATTTT. This chain uses TRBV28 with TRBJ1-5; possibly TRBD1 for D (5 bases). This CDR3 contains 13 residues. Germline values: CDR1 MDHEN, CDR2 SYDVKM. The V gene lost 4 bases and the J gene lost 3 bases, with 7 bases spanning the gap. The full variable domain, with the rest looked up from reference TRBV28 and TRBJ1-5, is DVKVTQSSRYLVKRTGEKVFLECVQDMDHENMFWYRQDPGLGLRLIYFSYDVKMKEKGDIPEGYSVSREKKERFSLILESASTNQTSMYLCASSWGVNQPQHFGDGTRLSIL.